This TCR beta chain was sequenced in a study of T cell responses to AZD1222 COVID-19 vaccine. The protocol was immunoSEQ multiplex PCR, while the TCRdb copy is restricted to in-frame clones and leaves out a portion. The data show under 200,000 clones, more than 90% seen once. CDR3 length equals 11 residues. Germline values: CDR1 LGHDT, CDR2 YNNKEL (reference sequence). V gave up 11 bases and J gave up 13 bases, with 15 bases separating them. The clonotype originates from an adult who received the MenACWY meningococcal vaccine as a control. The material sequenced was peripheral blood, taken 28 days after the second dose of the MenACWY control vaccine. The V call is TRBV3-1 (or the pseudogene TRBV3-2), the J call TRBJ2-6; a possible D gene is TRBD1 (6 bases). CDR3 sequence reads: CAGGRGRVLTF. The CDR3 DNA sequence: TGTGCCGGGGGCAGGGGCCGGGTCCTGACTTTC.